A single sample is the source of the 16 T cell receptor beta chains below, sequenced in a study of blood T cell repertoires in COVID-19. Produced via immunoSEQ multiplex PCR; TCRdb's table is partial and in-frame only. The table includes about 110,000 clones, about 70% detected once. Material: peripheral blood. The receptors here all came from a human donor with acute or convalescent COVID-19. The donor label of this sample is uncertain.

This chain connects TRBV6-5 to TRBJ2-3, with 10 bases matching TRBD1. Germline V gene lookup returns CDR1 MNHEY and CDR2 SVGAGI. The CDR3 has 15 residues. V lost 6 bases, J lost 5 bases, and 8 bases stayed unmatched. For the CDR3, the DNA is TGTGCCAGCAGAAGGCCGGGACAGGGGATAGATACGCAGTATTTT. Translation gives CASRRPGQGIDTQYF.

The V and J genes are TRBV7-8 and TRBJ1-4, with 8 bases that match TRBD1. J lost 13 bases, V lost 1 base, and 14 bases had no gene match. The germline CDR1 and CDR2 sequences are SGHVS and FQNEAQ. The CDR3 runs to 16 residues. The CDR3 sequence: CASSLVRGQATSGLFF. The CDR3 nucleotides read TGTGCCAGCAGCTTAGTTAGGGGACAGGCCACCTCCGGACTGTTTTTT.

The CDR3 is CASSLRQGGSYNSPLHF. The CDR3 nucleotides are TGTGCCAGCAGCCTTCGACAGGGAGGATCCTATAATTCACCCCTCCACTTT. The chain links TRBV3-1 (or the pseudogene TRBV3-2) to TRBJ1-6; 7 nucleotides line up with TRBD1. The CDR3 loop spans 17 amino acids. Trimming took 4 bases from V and 1 from J; bases not matched to a gene: 7. In germline, CDR1 is LGHDT, CDR2 YNNKEL (reference sequence).

A few counts support this clone. CDR3 loop: CAWSVQGRGLNNQPQHF. The CDR3 nucleotides read TGTGCCTGGAGTGTACAAGGCAGGGGGCTTAACAATCAGCCCCAGCATTTT. The V and J genes are TRBV30 and TRBJ1-5, with 8 positions matching TRBD1. Germline V gene data show CDR1 as GTSNPN and CDR2 as SVGIG (reference sequence). V shed 0 bases, J shed 3 bases, and the junction held 10 bases outside the gene matches. The length of the CDR3 is 17 residues.

The chain combines TRBV29-1 with TRBJ2-3; 9 positions agree with TRBD1. This CDR3 contains 15 residues. V trimming: 1 base; J trimming: 4 bases; junction bases outside the gene matches: 6. Germline V gives CDR1 SQVTM, CDR2 ANQGSEA. The CDR3 DNA is TGCAGCGTTGAAGGTACAGGGGGCAGAGCAGATACGCAGTATTTT. Its protein is CSVEGTGGRADTQYF.

The chain couples TRBV5-1 to TRBJ2-6; no firm D call. V gave up 0 bases and J gave up 0 bases, with 10 bases separating them. The CDR3 contains 17 residues. Germline V gives CDR1 SGHRS, CDR2 YFSETQ. The CDR3: CASSLDSYSSGANVLTF. The CDR3 bases are TGCGCCAGCAGCTTGGACAGTTACAGCTCTGGGGCCAACGTCCTGACTTTC.

This rearrangement joins TRBV18 to TRBJ1-1; no clear D. The CDR3 length is 14 residues. Germline CDR1 and CDR2: KGHSH and LQKENI. The V and J ends lost 6 bases and 1 base respectively, with 12 bases between them. CDR3 DNA sequence: TGTGCCAGCTCGCTCGGTGGTGGGAACACTGAAGCTTTCTTT. Amino acid sequence: CASSLGGGNTEAFF.

This chain connects TRBV7-9 to TRBJ2-1; 16 nucleotides align to TRBD2. The CDR3 runs 16 residues. Germline loops: CDR1 SEHNR, CDR2 FQNEAQ (reference sequence). Germline trimming cut 5 bases from V and 11 bases from J; bases unmatched to any gene: 9. CDR3 nucleotide sequence: TGTGCCAGCAGCCTGGGACTAGCGGGGGGGCCCGATAAGCAGTTCTTC. It codes for CASSLGLAGGPDKQFF.

The rearrangement links TRBV5-1 to TRBJ2-5, with TRBD2 matching 7 bases. CDR3 length equals 14 residues. Germline CDR1 is SGHRS and CDR2 is YFSETQ. V shed 4 bases and J 3 bases; nucleotides not matched to a gene: 6. CDR3 amino acids: CASSPTSVEETQYF. In nucleotides, the CDR3 is TGCGCCAGCAGCCCCACTAGCGTCGAAGAGACCCAGTACTTC.

This clone has just a few counts. This CDR3 reads CASSPRGPGTTLQETQYF. The DNA of the CDR3 is TGTGCCAGCAGTCCCAGGGGGCCCGGGACCACGCTCCAGGAGACCCAGTACTTC. V and J are TRBV6-6 and TRBJ2-5; 8 bases line up with TRBD1. Germline loops: CDR1 MNHNY, CDR2 SVGAGI (reference sequence). Trimming removed 5 bases from V and 5 bases from J; junction bases left unmatched: 19. This CDR3 is 18 amino acids long.

The chain is built from TRBV2 and TRBJ2-3; 7 positions match TRBD2. CDR3 size: 14 residues. Trimming removed 6 bases from V and 2 bases from J; junction bases left unmatched: 5. CDR1 SNHLY and CDR2 FYNNEI come from the germline V gene. DNA for the CDR3: TGTGCCAGCAGGGGGGACTATATCACAGATACGCAGTATTTT. Translated, it gives CASRGDYITDTQYF. Based on the CDR3 plus reference TRBV2 and TRBJ2-3, the full variable domain is EPEVTQTPSHQVTQMGQEVILRCVPISNHLYFYWYRQILGQKVEFLVSFYNNEISEKSEIFDDQFSVERPDGSNFTLKIRSTKLEDSAMYFCASRGDYITDTQYFGPGTRLTVL.

The chain carries TRBV27 and TRBJ1-1; possibly TRBD1 for D (6 bases). In germline, CDR1 is MNHEY, CDR2 SMNVEV (reference sequence). The V gene lost 4 bases and the J gene lost 0 bases, with 9 bases spanning the gap. This CDR3 is 14 amino acids long. The DNA of the CDR3 is TGTGCCAGCAGTTCAGGGGATCTGAACACTGAAGCTTTCTTT. The encoded protein is CASSSGDLNTEAFF.

The gene calls are TRBV20-1 and TRBJ1-4; possible D gene TRBD1, 5 bases. CDR3 length: 14 residues. V was clipped by 3 bases and J by 6 bases, with 14 bases between them. Germline CDR1 reads DFQATT; CDR2 reads SNEGSKA (reference sequence). CDR3 in DNA: TGCAGTGCTAGTAGGGGCCGGTGGGATGAAAAACTGTTTTTT. Translating gives CSASRGRWDEKLFF.

This chain connects TRBV7-2 to TRBJ1-4; 7 bases are shared with TRBD1. There are 16 residues in the CDR3. V dropped 3 bases and J dropped 7; count of bases not matched to a gene: 11. CDR1 and CDR2 (germline): SGHTA, FQGNSA. The CDR3 DNA is TGTGCCAGCAGCTTGACCCGACAGGGAGGTGGTGAAAAACTGTTTTTT. It translates to CASSLTRQGGGEKLFF. The full variable domain, completed using reference TRBV7-2 and TRBJ1-4, is GAGVSQSPSNKVTEKGKDVELRCDPISGHTALYWYRQSLGQGLEFLIYFQGNSAPDKSGLPSDRFSAERTGGSVSTLTIQRTQQEDSAVYLCASSLTRQGGGEKLFFGSGTQLSVL.

V gene TRBV2 combines with J gene TRBJ1-5; 10 bases match TRBD1. The CDR3 consists of 14 residues. The junction had 4 bases not matched to a gene; V was cut back by 6 bases and J by 5 bases. Germline V lookup: CDR1 SNHLY, CDR2 FYNNEI. Written as DNA, the CDR3 is TGTGCCAGCAGGATGGACAGGGGGGATCAGCCCCAGCATTTT. Its protein product is CASRMDRGDQPQHF. The whole variable domain, filled in from reference TRBV2 and TRBJ1-5, reads EPEVTQTPSHQVTQMGQEVILRCVPISNHLYFYWYRQILGQKVEFLVSFYNNEISEKSEIFDDQFSVERPDGSNFTLKIRSTKLEDSAMYFCASRMDRGDQPQHFGDGTRLSIL.

This clone was observed a few times. The CDR3: CASSFTGYGYTF. CDR3 nucleotide sequence: TGTGCCAGCAGCTTTACAGGGTATGGCTACACCTTC. V is TRBV5-5 and J is TRBJ1-2; TRBD1 is a possible D gene (6 bases). The CDR3 covers 12 residues. V dropped 2 bases and J dropped 5 bases, with 7 bases sitting between them. CDR1 and CDR2 (germline): SGHKS, YYEKEE (reference sequence). The variable domain in full, completed from reference TRBV5-5 and TRBJ1-2, reads DAGVTQSPTHLIKTRGQQVTLRCSPISGHKSVSWYQQVLGQGPQFIFQYYEKEERGRGNFPDRFSARQFPNYSSELNVNALLLGDSALYLCASSFTGYGYTFGSGTRLTVV.